This T cell receptor (beta chain) was profiled in a study of STAT5B mutations in CD4+ large granular lymphocyte leukemia. Study overall: CD8+ depletion followed by anti-CD4 microbead selection was applied to cryopreserved cells.

Germline CDR1 SEHNR, CDR2 FQNEAQ (reference sequence). This CDR3 has 12 amino acids. The J segment lost 5 bases and the V segment lost 3 bases, leaving 0 bases of the junction unmatched. This clone was seen only a few times. Its antigen is unidentified. Study-level results: Top patient clones used TRBV06 genes more often: 8/27 versus 2/35 in controls.

TCRdb's copy holds only in-frame clones and misses some; the assay was immunoSEQ multiplex PCR. The sample holds around 10,000 clones; about 86% are singletons and the top ten take about 72%. Sequencing input: PBMCs. The chain links TRBV7-9 to TRBJ2-7; TRBD1 aligns across 8 bases. This receptor was taken from a man between 60 and 75 years old with CD4+ T-cell large granular lymphocyte leukemia. The CDR3 region is CASSLTGDEQYF. The CDR3 DNA reads TGTGCCAGCAGCTTGACAGGGGACGAGCAGTACTTC.